Given below is one TCR beta chain in context. Its antigen is as yet unknown. Germline V CDR1 and CDR2: SNHLY, FYNNEI. V was clipped by 0 bases and J by 12 bases, with 15 bases between them. The CDR3 spans 13 residues. TCRdb independently ran MiXCR on the reads; one entry per CDR3 protein. The data contain almost 300,000 distinct CDR3 sequences, 8% to 10% of them singletons. These data are taken from a study of T cell repertoires in cytomegalovirus infection. Background on the study: In public TCR beta signatures, there were indications of both CMV infection and matching HLA type. General study findings and limits: Ex vivo responses were dominated by HLA-C-restricted CMV-specific TCR beta clonotypes. Pooled public TCR beta family frequency picked out CMV carriers with the relevant HLA.

The sequencing input was PBMCs. This TCR was sampled from a human donor in good health (CMV status not recorded). Some clones in this sample may be carry-over from other donors' samples. The chain recombines TRBV2 with TRBJ2-7, with D unresolved. CDR3 loop: CASSEARTAPLYV. Written as DNA, the CDR3 is TGTGCCAGCAGTGAAGCCCGCACAGCACCCCTGTACGTC.